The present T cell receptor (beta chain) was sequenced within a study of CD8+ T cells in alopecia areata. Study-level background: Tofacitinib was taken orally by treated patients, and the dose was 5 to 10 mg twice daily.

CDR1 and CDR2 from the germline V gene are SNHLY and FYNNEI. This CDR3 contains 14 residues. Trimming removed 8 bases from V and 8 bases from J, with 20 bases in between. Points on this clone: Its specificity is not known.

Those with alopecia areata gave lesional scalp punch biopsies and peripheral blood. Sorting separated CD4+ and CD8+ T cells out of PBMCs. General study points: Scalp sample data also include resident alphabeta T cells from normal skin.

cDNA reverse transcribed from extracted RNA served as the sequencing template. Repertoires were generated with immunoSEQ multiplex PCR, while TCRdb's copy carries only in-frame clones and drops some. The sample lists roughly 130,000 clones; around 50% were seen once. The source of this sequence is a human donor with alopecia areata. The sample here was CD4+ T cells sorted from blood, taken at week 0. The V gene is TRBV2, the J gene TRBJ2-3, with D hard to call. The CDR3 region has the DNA TGTGCCAGCCGGGCCGCCGAGCTTTTGGTTACGCAGTATTTT. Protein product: CASRAAELLVTQYF.